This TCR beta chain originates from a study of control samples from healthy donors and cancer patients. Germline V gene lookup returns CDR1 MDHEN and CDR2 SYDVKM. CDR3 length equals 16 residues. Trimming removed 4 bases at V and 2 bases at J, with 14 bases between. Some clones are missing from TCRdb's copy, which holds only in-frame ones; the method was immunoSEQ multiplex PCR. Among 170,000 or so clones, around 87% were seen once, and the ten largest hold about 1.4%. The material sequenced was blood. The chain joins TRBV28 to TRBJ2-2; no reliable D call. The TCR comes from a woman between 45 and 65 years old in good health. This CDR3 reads CASSSSFWPNTGELFF. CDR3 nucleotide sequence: TGTGCCAGCAGTTCCTCCTTTTGGCCAAACACCGGGGAGCTGTTTTTT.